This is a list of T cell receptor beta chains from one sample in a study of early T cells in non-severe SARS-CoV-2 infection. Via MiXCR, TCRdb re-called the 5' RACE reads, giving one row per CDR3 protein. Of tens of thousands of distinct CDR3 sequences listed, more than 9% were seen once; the top ten hold 6.5%. Material for sequencing was whole blood. The receptors shown here come from an adult who was a healthcare worker with PCR-confirmed SARS-CoV-2 infection or an uninfected control (not recorded which). CDR3s include the opening cysteine and the closing phenylalanine or tryptophan. A D gene is named only where the DNA matches it firmly. Size is omitted from some rows. Given values are once, few, many or a class for expanded clones.

j_call,d_call,clone_size,v_call,cdr3_length,cdr3_nt,cdr3_aa
TRBJ2-7,NA,few,TRBV27,13,TGTGCCAGCAGTGTCGGGACACCCTACGAGCAGTACTTC,CASSVGTPYEQYF
TRBJ2-7,TRBD2,many,TRBV7-2,13,TGTGCCAGCAGCTTTGGCGGGGGGTCCGAGCAGTACTTC,CASSFGGGSEQYF
TRBJ2-1,NA,many,TRBV19,11,TGTGCCAGTCCCCCCGTAGGAGAGCAGTTCTTC,CASPPVGEQFF
TRBJ2-7,NA,NA,TRBV4-2,14,TGTGCCAGCAGCCAAGAACGGAGGGAGAGGGAGCAGTACTTC,CASSQERREREQYF
TRBJ2-1,NA,many,TRBV6-2/TRBV6-3,17,TGTGCCAGCAGTTACTCTAGCGGAACTATCTCCTACAATGAGCAGTTCTTC,CASSYSSGTISYNEQFF
TRBJ2-7,TRBD2,many,TRBV7-6,16,TGTGCCAGCAGCTCCCCGGCGGGGAGGGTCATCTACGAGCAGTACTTC,CASSSPAGRVIYEQYF
TRBJ1-5,TRBD1,many,TRBV6-1,13,TGTGCCAGCAGTCCGGACAGGGATCAGCCCCAGCATTTT,CASSPDRDQPQHF
TRBJ2-7,TRBD1,NA,TRBV18,15,TGTGCCAGCTCACCACTCCGGACAGGGAGCTACGAGCAGTACTTC,CASSPLRTGSYEQYF
TRBJ2-1,TRBD2,NA,TRBV19,16,TGTGCCAGTAGCCTTTTTGGGAGCGGGAGGCTCAATGAGCAGTTCTTC,CASSLFGSGRLNEQFF
TRBJ1-1,TRBD1,many,TRBV5-1,13,TGCGCCAGCACCGGGACAGCGAACACTGAAGCTTTCTTT,CASTGTANTEAFF
TRBJ1-1,NA,many,TRBV5-1,13,TGCGCCAGCAGCTCTCAGGGCGGCACTGAAGCTTTCTTT,CASSSQGGTEAFF
TRBJ2-5,NA,NA,TRBV10-1,13,TGCGCCAGCAGTGACCCAGGGGGGATGACCCAGTACTTC,CASSDPGGMTQYF
TRBJ2-1,NA,many,TRBV20-1,14,TGCAGTGCCAACCTCCCGGACACCCGCCGGGAGCAGTTCTTC,CSANLPDTRREQFF
TRBJ2-7,NA,many,TRBV29-1,11,TGCAGCGTTGAACTTAACTACGAGCAGTACTTC,CSVELNYEQYF
TRBJ2-7,NA,few,TRBV2,13,TGTGCCAGCAGTGACAGGGTCGGGTACGAGCAGTACTTC,CASSDRVGYEQYF
TRBJ2-7,NA,many,TRBV20-1,12,TGCAGTGCTACGAGGGGGAGGGTCGAGCAGTACTTC,CSATRGRVEQYF